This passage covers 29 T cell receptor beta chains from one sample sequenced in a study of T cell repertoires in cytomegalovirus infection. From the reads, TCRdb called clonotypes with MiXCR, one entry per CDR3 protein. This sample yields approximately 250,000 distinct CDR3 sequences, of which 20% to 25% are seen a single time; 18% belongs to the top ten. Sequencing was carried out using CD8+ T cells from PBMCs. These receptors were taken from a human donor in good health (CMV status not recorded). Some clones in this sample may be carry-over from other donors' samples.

The CDR3 loop is CASSFPGGAQPQHF. The DNA of the CDR3 is TGTGCCAGCAGTTTTCCGGGGGGCGCTCAGCCCCAGCATTTT. The chain is built from TRBV12-3 or TRBV12-4 and TRBJ1-5, with D perhaps matching TRBD1 (6 bases). The V end lost 3 bases, the J end lost 6 bases, and 12 bases lay between the germline ends. This CDR3 contains 14 residues.

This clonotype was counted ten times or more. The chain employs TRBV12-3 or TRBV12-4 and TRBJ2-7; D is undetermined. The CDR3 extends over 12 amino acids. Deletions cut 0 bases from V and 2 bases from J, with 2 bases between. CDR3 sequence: CASSLAPYEQYF. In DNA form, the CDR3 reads TGTGCCAGCAGTTTAGCCCCCTACGAGCAGTACTTC.

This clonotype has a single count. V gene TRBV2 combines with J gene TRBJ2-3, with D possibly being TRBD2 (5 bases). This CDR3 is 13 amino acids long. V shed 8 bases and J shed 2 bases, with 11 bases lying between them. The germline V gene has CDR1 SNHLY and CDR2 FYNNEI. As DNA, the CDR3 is TGTGCCAGCGGGGAGCCCTACACAGATACGCAGTATTTT. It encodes CASGEPYTDTQYF.

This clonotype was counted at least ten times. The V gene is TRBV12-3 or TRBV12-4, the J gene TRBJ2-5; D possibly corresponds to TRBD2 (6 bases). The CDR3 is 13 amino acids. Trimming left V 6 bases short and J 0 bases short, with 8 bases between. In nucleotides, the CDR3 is TGTGCCAGCAGGCGACTAGACCAAGAGACCCAGTACTTC. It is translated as CASRRLDQETQYF.

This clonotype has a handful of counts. The CDR3 region has the DNA TGTGCCAGCAGCCAGACAGGCGGCTACAATGAGCAGTTCTTC. As protein: CASSQTGGYNEQFF. The chain uses TRBV25-1 and TRBJ2-1; D possibly corresponds to TRBD1 (6 bases). Trimming removed 6 bases from V and 3 bases from J, with 12 bases in between. The CDR3 has 14 residues. Germline V gene lookup returns CDR1 MGHDK and CDR2 SYGVNS.

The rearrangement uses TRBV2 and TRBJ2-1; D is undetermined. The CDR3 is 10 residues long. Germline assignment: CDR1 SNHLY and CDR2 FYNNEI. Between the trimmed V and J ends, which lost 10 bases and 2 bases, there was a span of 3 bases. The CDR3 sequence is CATPYNEQFF. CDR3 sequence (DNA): TGTGCCACCCCCTACAATGAGCAGTTCTTC.

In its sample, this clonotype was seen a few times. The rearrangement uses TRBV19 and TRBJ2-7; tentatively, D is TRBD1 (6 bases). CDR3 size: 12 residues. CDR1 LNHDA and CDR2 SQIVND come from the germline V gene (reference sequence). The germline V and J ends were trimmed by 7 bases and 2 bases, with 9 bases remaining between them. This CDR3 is CASTGDPYEQYF. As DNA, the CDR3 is TGTGCCAGTACAGGGGATCCCTACGAGCAGTACTTC.

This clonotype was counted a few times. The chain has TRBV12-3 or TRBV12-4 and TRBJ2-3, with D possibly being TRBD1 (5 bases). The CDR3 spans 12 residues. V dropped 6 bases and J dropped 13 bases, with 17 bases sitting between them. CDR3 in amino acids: CASSPDLGLEYF. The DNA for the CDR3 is TGTGCCAGCAGCCCCGATTTGGGGCTTGAGTATTTT.

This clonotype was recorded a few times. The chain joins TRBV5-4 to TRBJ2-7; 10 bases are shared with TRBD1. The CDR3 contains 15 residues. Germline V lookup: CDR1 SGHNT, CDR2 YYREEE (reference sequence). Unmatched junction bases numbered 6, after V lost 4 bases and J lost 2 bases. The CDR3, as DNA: TGTGCCAGCAGCGTTTGGGGGACAGGGGCCTACGAGCAGTACTTC. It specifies CASSVWGTGAYEQYF.

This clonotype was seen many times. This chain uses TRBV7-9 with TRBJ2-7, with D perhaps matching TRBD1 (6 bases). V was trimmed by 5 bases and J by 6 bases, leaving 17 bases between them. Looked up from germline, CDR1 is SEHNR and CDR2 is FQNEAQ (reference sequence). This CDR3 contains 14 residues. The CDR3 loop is CASSPRDNLGEQYF. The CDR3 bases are TGTGCCAGCAGCCCCCGGGACAACCTAGGCGAGCAGTACTTC.

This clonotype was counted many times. The CDR3 here is CASSLREDYEQYF. The CDR3 coding sequence is TGTGCCAGCAGCTTACGGGAAGACTACGAGCAGTACTTC. The gene calls are TRBV7-7 and TRBJ2-7; D possibly corresponds to TRBD2 (5 bases). This CDR3 spans 13 amino acids. Between the trimmed V and J ends, which lost 2 bases and 3 bases, there was a span of 8 bases. Germline lookup yields CDR1 SSHAT and CDR2 FNYEAQ (reference sequence).

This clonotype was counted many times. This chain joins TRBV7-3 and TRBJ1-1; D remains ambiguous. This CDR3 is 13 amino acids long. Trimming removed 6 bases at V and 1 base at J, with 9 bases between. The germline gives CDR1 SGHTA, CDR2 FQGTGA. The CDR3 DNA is TGTGCCAGCAGATCACCCGGGAACACTGAAGCTTTCTTT. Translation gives CASRSPGNTEAFF.

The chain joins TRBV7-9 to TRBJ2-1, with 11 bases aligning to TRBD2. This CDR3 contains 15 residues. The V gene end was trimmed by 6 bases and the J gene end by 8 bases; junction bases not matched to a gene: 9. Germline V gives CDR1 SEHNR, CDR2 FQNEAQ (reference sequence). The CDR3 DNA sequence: TGTGCCAGCAGTTCATTAGCGGGGGGGAACCATGAGCAGTTCTTC. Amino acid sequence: CASSSLAGGNHEQFF.

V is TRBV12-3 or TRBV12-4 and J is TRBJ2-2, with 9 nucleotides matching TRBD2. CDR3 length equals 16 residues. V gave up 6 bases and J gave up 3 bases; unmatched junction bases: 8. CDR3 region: CASRDRSGGYTGELFF. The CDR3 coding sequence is TGTGCCAGCAGAGACCGTAGCGGGGGCTACACCGGGGAGCTGTTTTTT.

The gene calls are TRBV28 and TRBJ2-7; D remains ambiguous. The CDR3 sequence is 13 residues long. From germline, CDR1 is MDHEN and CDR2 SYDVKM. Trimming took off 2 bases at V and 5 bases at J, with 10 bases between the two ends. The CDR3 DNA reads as TGTGCCAGCAGTTTAGGCTTGGCCGACGAGCAGTACTTC. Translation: CASSLGLADEQYF. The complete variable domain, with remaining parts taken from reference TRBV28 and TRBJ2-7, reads DVKVTQSSRYLVKRTGEKVFLECVQDMDHENMFWYRQDPGLGLRLIYFSYDVKMKEKGDIPEGYSVSREKKERFSLILESASTNQTSMYLCASSLGLADEQYFGPGTRLTVT.

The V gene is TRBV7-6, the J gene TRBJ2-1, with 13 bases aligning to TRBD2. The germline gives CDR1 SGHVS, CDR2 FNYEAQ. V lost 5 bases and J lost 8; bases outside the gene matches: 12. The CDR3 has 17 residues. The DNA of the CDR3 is TGTGCCAGCAGCCAAGGACTAGCGGGGGAGTCTGGGTATGAGCAGTTCTTC. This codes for CASSQGLAGESGYEQFF.

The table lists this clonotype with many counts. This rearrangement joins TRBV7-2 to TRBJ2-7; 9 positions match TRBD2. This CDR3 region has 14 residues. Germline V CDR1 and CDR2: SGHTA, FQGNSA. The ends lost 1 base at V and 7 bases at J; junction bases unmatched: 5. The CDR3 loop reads CASSLGAGGGEQYF. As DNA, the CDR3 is TGTGCCAGCAGCTTAGGAGCGGGGGGAGGAGAGCAGTACTTC.

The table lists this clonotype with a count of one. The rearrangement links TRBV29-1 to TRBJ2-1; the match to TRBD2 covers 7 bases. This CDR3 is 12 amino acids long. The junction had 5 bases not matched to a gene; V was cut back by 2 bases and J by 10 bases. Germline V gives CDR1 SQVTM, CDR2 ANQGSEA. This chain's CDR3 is CSVETGRVEQFF. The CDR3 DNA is TGCAGCGTTGAAACGGGGAGGGTGGAGCAGTTCTTC.

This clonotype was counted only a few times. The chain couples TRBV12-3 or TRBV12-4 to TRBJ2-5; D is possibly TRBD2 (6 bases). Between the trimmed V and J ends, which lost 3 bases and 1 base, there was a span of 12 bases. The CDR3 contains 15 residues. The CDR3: CASSFGGAGQETQYF. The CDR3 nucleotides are TGTGCCAGCAGTTTTGGCGGGGCCGGCCAAGAGACCCAGTACTTC.

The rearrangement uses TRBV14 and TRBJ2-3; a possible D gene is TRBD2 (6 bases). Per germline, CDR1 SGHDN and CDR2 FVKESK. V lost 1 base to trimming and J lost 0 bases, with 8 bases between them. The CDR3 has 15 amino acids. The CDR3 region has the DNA TGTGCCAGCAGCCAAGGGGGGACTAGCACAGATACGCAGTATTTT. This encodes CASSQGGTSTDTQYF. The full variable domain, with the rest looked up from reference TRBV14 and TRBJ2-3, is EAGVTQFPSHSVIEKGQTVTLRCDPISGHDNLYWYRRVMGKEIKFLLHFVKESKQDESGMPNNRFLAERTGGTYSTLKVQPAELEDSGVYFCASSQGGTSTDTQYFGPGTRLTVL.

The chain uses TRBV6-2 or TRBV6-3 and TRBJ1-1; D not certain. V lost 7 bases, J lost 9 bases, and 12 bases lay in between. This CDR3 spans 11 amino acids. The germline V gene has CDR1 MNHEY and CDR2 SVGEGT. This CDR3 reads CASTTGSKAFF. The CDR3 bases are TGTGCCAGCACCACCGGGAGCAAAGCTTTCTTT.

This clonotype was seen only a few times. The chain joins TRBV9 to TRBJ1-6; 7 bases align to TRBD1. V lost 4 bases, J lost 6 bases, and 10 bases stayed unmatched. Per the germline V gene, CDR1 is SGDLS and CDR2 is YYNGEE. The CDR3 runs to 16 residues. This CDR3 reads CASSRGQGGSNSPLHF. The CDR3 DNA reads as TGTGCCAGCAGCCGGGGCCAGGGGGGAAGTAATTCACCCCTCCACTTT.

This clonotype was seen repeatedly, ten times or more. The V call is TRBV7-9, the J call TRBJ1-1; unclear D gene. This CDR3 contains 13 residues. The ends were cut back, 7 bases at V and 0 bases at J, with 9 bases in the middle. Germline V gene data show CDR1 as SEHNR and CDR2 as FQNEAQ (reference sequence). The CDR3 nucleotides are TGTGCCAGCACCCACGGGCTGAACACTGAAGCTTTCTTT. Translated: CASTHGLNTEAFF.

The CDR3 sequence: CASLWQGSAEAFF. CDR3 bases: TGTGCCAGCCTCTGGCAGGGGTCGGCTGAAGCTTTCTTT. J is TRBJ1-1 and V is TRBV5-6, with D perhaps matching TRBD1 (6 bases). Germline V gene data show CDR1 as SGHDT and CDR2 as YYEEEE. This CDR3 is 13 amino acids long. V was clipped by 7 bases and J by 6 bases, with 16 bases between them. The complete variable domain, with remaining parts taken from reference TRBV5-6 and TRBJ1-1, reads DAGVTQSPTHLIKTRGQQVTLRCSPKSGHDTVSWYQQALGQGPQFIFQYYEEEERQRGNFPDRFSGHQFPNYSSELNVNALLLGDSALYLCASLWQGSAEAFFGQGTRLTVV.

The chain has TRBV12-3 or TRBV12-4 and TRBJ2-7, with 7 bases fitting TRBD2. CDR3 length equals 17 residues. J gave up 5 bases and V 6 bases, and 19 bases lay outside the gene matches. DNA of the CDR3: TGTGCCAGCAGCCCCCGGCCACGGGAGGCTTTAATACACGAGCAGTACTTC. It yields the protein CASSPRPREALIHEQYF.

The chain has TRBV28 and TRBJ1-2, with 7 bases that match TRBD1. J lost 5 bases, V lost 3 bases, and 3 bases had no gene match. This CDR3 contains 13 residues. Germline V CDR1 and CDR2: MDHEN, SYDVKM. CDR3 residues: CASSFWTGYGYTF. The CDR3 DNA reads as TGTGCCAGCAGTTTCTGGACAGGTTATGGCTACACCTTC.

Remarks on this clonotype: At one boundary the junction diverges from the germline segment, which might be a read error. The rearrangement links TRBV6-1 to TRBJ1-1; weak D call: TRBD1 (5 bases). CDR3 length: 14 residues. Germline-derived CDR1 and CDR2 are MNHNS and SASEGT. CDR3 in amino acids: CVSTGAGLNTEAFF. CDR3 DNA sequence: TGTGTCAGCACCGGGGCAGGGTTGAACACTGAAGCTTTCTTT.

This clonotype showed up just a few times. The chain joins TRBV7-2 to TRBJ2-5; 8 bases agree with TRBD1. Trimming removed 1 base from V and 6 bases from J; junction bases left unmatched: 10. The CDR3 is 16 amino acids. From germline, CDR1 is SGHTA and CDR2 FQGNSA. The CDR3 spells CASSLGVTGGRKTQYF. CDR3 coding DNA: TGTGCCAGCAGCTTAGGGGTTACAGGGGGTAGGAAGACCCAGTACTTC.

CDR3 DNA: TGTGCCAGCGGCGATACTGGACAGGGTACAGATACGCAGTATTTT. This encodes CASGDTGQGTDTQYF. V and J are TRBV28 and TRBJ2-3; 8 bases align to TRBD1. This CDR3 is built from 15 residues. The trim removed 8 bases at V and 3 bases at J, leaving 10 bases unmatched. The germline V gene encodes CDR1 MDHEN and CDR2 SYDVKM.